The T cell receptor beta chain described here comes from a study of radiotherapy plus CTLA-4 blockade in lung cancer. Looking at the study overall: Among all patients, about 19% showed objective responses, while more than 25% had disease control.

The table came from immunoSEQ multiplex PCR; TCRdb's copy has only in-frame clones and leaves some out. The repertoire holds roughly 62,000 clones, approximately 80% seen once, with about 4.2% in the top ten. Germline lookup yields CDR1 MNHEY and CDR2 SMNVEV (reference sequence). This CDR3 has 15 residues. J lost 4 bases, V lost 5 bases, and 8 bases had no gene match. This clone was recorded once. The clonotype originates from a human donor with non-small cell lung cancer who had a complete response to radiotherapy plus ipilimumab. V gene TRBV27 combines with J gene TRBJ1-5, with 7 bases fitting TRBD1. This sample comprised peripheral blood, obtained from a patient treated with radiotherapy plus ipilimumab. As DNA, the CDR3 is TGTGCCAGCAGTCCGTACGACAGGGCTAATCAGCCCCAGCATTTT. Amino acid sequence: CASSPYDRANQPQHF.